This T cell receptor (beta chain) was observed in a study of blood T cell repertoires in COVID-19. Study overall: T cells, B-cell-depleted T cells, or PBMCs provided the cDNA or gDNA that served as material.

Original data processing: Reference gene primers were amplified, and this amplification served to estimate nucleated cell counts. The repertoire was sequenced with immunoSEQ multiplex PCR; TCRdb's copy has only in-frame clones and lacks some. The V and J calls and clone size are taken from that table; D and trimming were inferred from the DNA. The sample includes around 120,000 clones, 87% of them seen just once. The ends lost 2 bases at V and 7 bases at J; junction bases unmatched: 8. The germline V gene has CDR1 SGHDN and CDR2 FVKESK. The CDR3 loop spans 16 amino acids. This TCR was sampled from a woman aged 70 to 79 with acute or convalescent COVID-19. V is TRBV14 and J is TRBJ1-6; 7 bases match TRBD1. Specimen: peripheral blood. CDR3 nucleotide sequence: TGTGCCAGCAGCCAAAACCCAGGGGGTTACAATTCACCCCTCCACTTT. It yields the protein CASSQNPGGYNSPLHF. Together with reference TRBV14 and TRBJ1-6, the CDR3 gives the full variable domain: EAGVTQFPSHSVIEKGQTVTLRCDPISGHDNLYWYRRVMGKEIKFLLHFVKESKQDESGMPNNRFLAERTGGTYSTLKVQPAELEDSGVYFCASSQNPGGYNSPLHFGNGTRLTVT.